This TCR beta chain was recorded in a study of shared clonotypes between healthy human individuals. Study-level findings and limits: Rarefaction indicated that sorted-subset sequencing remained incomplete although depth was large. Clonotype sharing among the donors was expected to vary with sequencing depth.

Note on this clone: Antigen specificity is unknown.

The ends were cut back, 1 base at V and 2 bases at J, with 12 bases in the middle. The CDR3 has 15 amino acids. CDR1 and CDR2 from the germline V gene are SGHVS and FNYEAQ. Here immunoSEQ multiplex PCR was the method, and the copy in TCRdb shows in-frame clones only, minus some. The data hold hundreds of thousands of clones, with 80% to 90% observed a single time. The chain recombines TRBV7-6 with TRBJ2-7, with D possibly being TRBD2 (6 bases). Sequencing was performed on memory CD8+ T cells sorted from blood. Subset in this sample: CD45RO+ cells pooled with CCR7-negative TemRA cells. The sequence came from a man younger than 35 in good health. The CDR3 region has the DNA TGTGCCAGCAGCTTAGTCCTAGCGAGCCCCTACGAGCAGTACTTC. Translating gives CASSLVLASPYEQYF.